This T cell receptor (beta chain) was identified in a study of blood T cell repertoires in COVID-19. The wider study: There were acute and convalescent COVID-19 samples, and they came from the United States, Italy and Spain.

Trimming took 3 bases from V and 5 from J; bases not matched to a gene: 6. The germline V gene has CDR1 MDHEN and CDR2 SYDVKM. The CDR3 consists of 15 residues. This clone was recorded a few times. This table comes from immunoSEQ multiplex PCR, and its TCRdb copy is limited to in-frame clones, with some not included. Of over 130,000 clones listed, 65% to 90% are singletons. Specimen: peripheral blood. This TCR derives from a man between 65 and 79 years old with acute or convalescent COVID-19. The J gene is TRBJ2-5, the V gene TRBV28; 10 nucleotides match TRBD2. CDR3 sequence (DNA): TGTGCCAGCAGTTTGATAGCGGGAGGCAGTGAGACCCAGTACTTC. Amino acid sequence: CASSLIAGGSETQYF. The full variable domain, in which reference TRBV28 and TRBJ2-5 provide the parts outside the CDR3, is DVKVTQSSRYLVKRTGEKVFLECVQDMDHENMFWYRQDPGLGLRLIYFSYDVKMKEKGDIPEGYSVSREKKERFSLILESASTNQTSMYLCASSLIAGGSETQYFGPGTRLLVL.